Sequencing of this TCR beta chain was carried out in a study of cytomegalovirus exposure and HLA in healthy donors. The study's findings and limits: Many donors shared some public TCRs, even though most TCR sequences were rare. Associated with cytomegalovirus, according to the listing, were approximately 160 TCR beta chains.

In its sample, this clone was seen a few times. Its antigen remains unidentified. 13 Jbeta primers and 60 Vbeta primers were used for the PCR. Clones were read by immunoSEQ multiplex PCR, and TCRdb kept only the in-frame ones, dropping some. The sample includes approximately 160,000 clones, 65% to 70% of them seen just once. Trimming took 3 bases from V and 2 from J; bases not matched to a gene: 3. This CDR3 comprises 14 residues. From germline, CDR1 is LNHDA and CDR2 SQIVND (reference sequence). The clonotype originates from a young woman in good health and CMV-seropositive. Sequencing was done on a sample of PBMCs. The chain couples TRBV19 to TRBJ1-1, with TRBD1 matching over 7 bases. In DNA, the CDR3 is TGTGCCAGTAGTATCGGGACAGTCAACACTGAAGCTTTCTTT. Amino acid sequence: CASSIGTVNTEAFF.